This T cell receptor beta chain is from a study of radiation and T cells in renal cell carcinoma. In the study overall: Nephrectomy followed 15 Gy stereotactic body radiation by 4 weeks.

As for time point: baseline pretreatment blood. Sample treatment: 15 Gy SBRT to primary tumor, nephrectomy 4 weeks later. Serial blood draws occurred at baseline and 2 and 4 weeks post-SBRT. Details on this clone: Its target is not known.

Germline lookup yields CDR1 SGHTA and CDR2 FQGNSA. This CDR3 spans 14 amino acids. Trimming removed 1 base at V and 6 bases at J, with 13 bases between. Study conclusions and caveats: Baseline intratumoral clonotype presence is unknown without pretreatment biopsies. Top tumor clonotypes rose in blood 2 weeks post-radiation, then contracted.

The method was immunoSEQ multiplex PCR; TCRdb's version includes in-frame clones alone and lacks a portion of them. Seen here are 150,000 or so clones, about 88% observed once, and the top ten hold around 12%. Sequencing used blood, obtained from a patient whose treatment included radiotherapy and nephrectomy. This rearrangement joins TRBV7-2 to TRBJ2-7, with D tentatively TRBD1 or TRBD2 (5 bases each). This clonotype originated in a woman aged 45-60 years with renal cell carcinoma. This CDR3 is CASSLDLRGGEQYF. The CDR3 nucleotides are TGTGCCAGCAGCTTAGATCTTCGGGGCGGCGAGCAGTACTTC.